Below, 27 T cell receptor beta chains from the same sample are listed, as sequenced in a study of T cells in Graves' hyperthyroidism and ophthalmopathy (dated by TCRdb to the late 2010s). Library creation used multiplex PCR. TCRdb names Illumina HiSeq 2000 as the instrument used. The TCR beta CDR3 regions were amplified from RNA transcripts. The TCR CDR3 was subjected to a first round of RT-PCR using the HTBI primer set and the Qiagen OneStep RT-PCR kit. The public reads were reprocessed in TCRdb via fastp at Q25 and MiXCR, keeping in-frame beta chains. For every CDR3 protein sequence, its rows merge into one entry that carries the most common genes and DNA. In all, the sample holds about 520,000 distinct CDR3 sequences, and approximately 25% of those were seen once. About 10% of the sample is held by the ten biggest clonotypes. The specimen was blood. The receptors originated from a woman between 25 and 40 years old with Graves' ophthalmopathy.

This clonotype has only one observation. This sequence joins TRBV7-2 and TRBJ1-5; D not resolved. Germline values: CDR1 SGHTA, CDR2 FQGNSA. Trimming pared 1 base from V and 3 bases from J, leaving 10 bases between. This CDR3 is 15 amino acids long. For the CDR3, the DNA is TGTGCCAGCAGCTTAGTTGGGTCCCTCAATCAGCCCCAGCATTTT. It encodes CASSLVGSLNQPQHF.

This clonotype was recorded at least ten times. The chain is built from TRBV12-3 or TRBV12-4 and TRBJ2-5; 9 nucleotides agree with TRBD1. The CDR3 contains 14 residues. V trimming: 7 bases; J trimming: 5 bases; junction bases outside the gene matches: 8. This chain's CDR3 is CASNGQGRLETQYF. The CDR3 DNA reads TGTGCCAGCAACGGACAGGGGCGGCTGGAGACCCAGTACTTC.

In this sample, this clonotype turned up many times. J is TRBJ1-1 and V is TRBV11-2; maybe TRBD1 (5 bases). From germline, CDR1 is SGHAT and CDR2 FQNNGV. This CDR3 is 14 amino acids long. V was clipped by 2 bases and J by 8 bases, with 15 bases between them. The CDR3, as DNA: TGTGCCAGCAGCTTAAGCCAGGGTCTCGGGGAAGCTTTCTTT. It yields the protein CASSLSQGLGEAFF.

V and J are TRBV6-2 or TRBV6-3 and TRBJ1-1; tentatively, D is TRBD1 (5 bases). This CDR3 region has 14 residues. Germline V CDR1 and CDR2: MNHEY, SVGEGT. V was trimmed by 2 bases and J by 5 bases, leaving 12 bases between them. The CDR3: CASSYPGGGTEAFF. The CDR3 bases are TGTGCCAGCAGTTACCCCGGGGGAGGGACTGAAGCTTTCTTT.

The V call is TRBV7-3, the J call TRBJ2-2, with D possibly called TRBD1 or TRBD2 (5 bases each). The CDR3 totals 16 residues. CDR1 SGHTA and CDR2 FQGTGA come from the germline V gene. V lost 5 bases and J 0 bases, leaving 13 bases between the germline ends. The CDR3 loop reads CASSLGTYANTGELFF. CDR3 nucleotide sequence: TGTGCCAGCAGCCTCGGGACGTACGCGAACACCGGGGAGCTGTTTTTT.

This clonotype was seen a handful of times. The V and J genes are TRBV15 and TRBJ1-1; no clear D. This CDR3 contains 13 residues. Germline CDR1 reads LNHNV; CDR2 reads YYDKDF (reference sequence). V shed 6 bases and J shed 0 bases, with 8 bases lying between them. CDR3 amino acids: CATRGTLNTEAFF. Here the CDR3 DNA reads TGTGCCACCAGGGGCACGCTGAACACTGAAGCTTTCTTT.

This clonotype was picked up many times. CDR3 bases: TGCGCCAGCAGCTCCACCGGGACAGGGGACACCGGGGAGCTGTTTTTT. Protein product: CASSSTGTGDTGELFF. The rearrangement joins TRBV5-1 to TRBJ2-2, with TRBD1 matching 10 bases. The CDR3 totals 16 residues. Losses at the gene ends were 3 bases for V and 3 bases for J; bases not matched to a gene: 5. The germline V gene encodes CDR1 SGHRS and CDR2 YFSETQ.

V is TRBV20-1 and J is TRBJ2-7; D is perhaps TRBD1 (5 bases). This CDR3 contains 13 residues. V was cut by 6 bases and J by 0 bases, with 12 bases left in between. The germline gives CDR1 DFQATT, CDR2 SNEGSKA (reference sequence). The CDR3 nucleotides are TGCAGTGCGAGGCACAGGTACTCCTACGAGCAGTACTTC. Its translation: CSARHRYSYEQYF.

This clonotype has at least ten counts. The rearrangement uses TRBV12-3 or TRBV12-4 and TRBJ1-2; 8 bases agree with TRBD1. J was trimmed by 8 bases and V by 5 bases; bases with no gene match: 7. CDR3 length: 13 amino acids. The CDR3 DNA reads as TGTGCCAGCAGTGAGCTGGACAGGGTAGGCTACACCTTC. It is translated as CASSELDRVGYTF.

This clonotype was counted only a few times. This sequence joins TRBV4-2 and TRBJ2-7; 10 nucleotides agree with TRBD2. With V trimmed by 1 base and J by 3 bases, 0 bases remained unmatched. The germline CDR1 and CDR2 sequences are LGHNA and YNFKEQ. CDR3 size: 14 residues. CDR3 DNA: TGTGCCAGCAGCCAAGGGACTAGCGGCTACGAGCAGTACTTC. Translated, it gives CASSQGTSGYEQYF.

This clonotype was counted ten times or more. The chain recombines TRBV29-1 with TRBJ1-2; D possibly corresponds to TRBD1 (6 bases). CDR1 is SQVTM, CDR2 ANQGSEA, per germline. Trimming stripped 7 bases from V and 6 bases from J, with 15 bases between. The CDR3 is 12 amino acids. The DNA for the CDR3 is TGCAGCGCCGATACAGGGTACCATGGCTACACCTTC. Translation: CSADTGYHGYTF.

For the CDR3, the DNA is TGTGCCAGCAGCTTTGAATTCCAGGGCGAGCAGTACTTC. This gives the protein CASSFEFQGEQYF. The rearrangement uses TRBV7-9 and TRBJ2-7; the D gene is possibly TRBD1 (5 bases). V was trimmed by 3 bases and J by 6 bases, leaving 12 bases between them. This CDR3 region has 13 residues. The germline CDR1 and CDR2 sequences are SEHNR and FQNEAQ (reference sequence). Looking up the rest from reference TRBV7-9 and TRBJ2-7 gives the full variable domain: DTGVSQNPRHKITKRGQNVTFRCDPISEHNRLYWYRQTLGQGPEFLTYFQNEAQLEKSRLLSDRFSAERPKGSFSTLEIQRTEQGDSAMYLCASSFEFQGEQYFGPGTRLTVT.

This chain connects TRBV6-2 or TRBV6-3 to TRBJ1-5; D is ambiguous. Germline V gives CDR1 MNHEY, CDR2 SVGEGT. V shed 7 bases and J shed 0 bases, with 10 bases lying between them. CDR3 length: 14 amino acids. The CDR3 region has the DNA TGTGCCAGCACCTCGGAGTATAGCAATCAGCCCCAGCATTTT. Amino acid sequence: CASTSEYSNQPQHF.

This clonotype was observed a handful of times. The rearrangement joins TRBV11-2 to TRBJ2-5; 9 nucleotides line up with TRBD2. V was pared by 1 base and J by 2 bases, with 11 bases of the junction left unmatched. CDR3 length: 18 amino acids. Germline lookup yields CDR1 SGHAT and CDR2 FQNNGV. The CDR3 coding sequence is TGTGCCAGCAGCTTAGGGGGCCGTCTAGCGGGGAAACAAGAGACCCAGTACTTC. Translated, it gives CASSLGGRLAGKQETQYF. Supplemented by reference TRBV11-2 and TRBJ2-5, the full variable domain reads EAGVAQSPRYKIIEKRQSVAFWCNPISGHATLYWYQQILGQGPKLLIQFQNNGVVDDSQLPKDRFSAERLKGVDSTLKIQPAKLEDSAVYLCASSLGGRLAGKQETQYFGPGTRLLVL.

The chain employs TRBV6-1 and TRBJ2-5; D tentatively reads TRBD1 or TRBD2 (5 bases each). The germline CDR1 and CDR2 sequences are MNHNS and SASEGT. Trimming took 5 bases from V and 2 from J, leaving 12 bases between them. The CDR3 sequence is 14 residues long. The CDR3 here is CASSPFWGQETQYF. The CDR3 region has the DNA TGTGCCAGCAGTCCATTTTGGGGGCAAGAGACCCAGTACTTC.

The gene calls are TRBV19 and TRBJ1-5; unclear D gene. Trimming removed 4 bases at V and 7 bases at J, with 14 bases between. CDR1 is LNHDA, CDR2 SQIVND, per germline (reference sequence). The CDR3 has 14 amino acids. The CDR3 spells CASSTQTWRQPQHF. CDR3 DNA: TGTGCCAGTAGTACCCAAACGTGGAGACAGCCCCAGCATTTT.

Here the CDR3 DNA reads TGTGCCTACCCGGACAGGGGGCACACCGGGGAGCTGTTTTTT. Its translation is CAYPDRGHTGELFF. This chain joins TRBV30 and TRBJ2-2; TRBD1 aligns across 11 bases. This CDR3 contains 14 residues. The germline V gene has CDR1 GTSNPN and CDR2 SVGIG (reference sequence). Trimming cost V 7 bases and J 3 bases; bases outside gene matches: 4.

In its sample, this clonotype was seen many times. This sequence joins TRBV11-1 and TRBJ2-6; D ambiguous. The CDR3 is 17 amino acids. Trimming removed 5 bases from V and 0 bases from J, with 14 bases in between. Germline-derived CDR1 and CDR2 are SGHAT and FQDESV (reference sequence). The CDR3 is CASSPTASYSGANVLTF. CDR3 DNA sequence: TGTGCCAGCAGCCCGACGGCTTCCTACTCTGGGGCCAACGTCCTGACTTTC.

Ten or more counts support this clonotype. The chain links TRBV27 to TRBJ2-5, with D perhaps being TRBD1 or TRBD2 (5 bases each). Germline V gives CDR1 MNHEY, CDR2 SMNVEV (reference sequence). This CDR3 has 11 amino acids. V gave up 8 bases and J gave up 4 bases, with 8 bases separating them. The chain's CDR3 is CASWGPETQYF. CDR3 nucleotide sequence: TGTGCCAGCTGGGGACCAGAGACCCAGTACTTC.

In this sample, this clonotype turned up many times. This chain uses TRBV30 with TRBJ1-5; D is ambiguous. Trimming took 3 bases from V and 3 from J, leaving 9 bases between them. There are 13 residues in the CDR3. Germline V gene data show CDR1 as GTSNPN and CDR2 as SVGIG (reference sequence). The CDR3 protein is CAWSPGNNQPQHF. CDR3 nucleotides: TGTGCCTGGAGCCCAGGAAACAATCAGCCCCAGCATTTT.

This chain uses TRBV20-1 with TRBJ1-1, with 8 nucleotides matching TRBD1. The CDR3 has 14 amino acids. Germline V lookup: CDR1 DFQATT, CDR2 SNEGSKA (reference sequence). J gave up 2 bases and V 3 bases, and 5 bases lay outside the gene matches. CDR3 in amino acids: CSASPGGENTEAFF. CDR3 coding DNA: TGCAGTGCTAGCCCAGGGGGCGAAAACACTGAAGCTTTCTTT.

The sample holds a few counts of this clonotype. A much larger clone sits a single nucleotide away, making a read error possible. The chain couples TRBV19 to TRBJ2-5; D gene uncertain. CDR1 and CDR2 from the germline V gene are LNHDA and SQIVND (reference sequence). The CDR3 sequence is 14 residues long. Trimming shortened V by 4 bases and J by 7 bases, and 16 bases separated the two germline ends. CDR3 in amino acids: CASSTPEHGATQYF. CDR3 DNA sequence: TGTGCCAGTAGTACCCCGGAACATGGTGCGACCCAGTACTTC.

This chain connects TRBV12-3 or TRBV12-4 to TRBJ2-7; tentative D call: TRBD2 (5 bases). The CDR3 extends over 11 amino acids. Trimming pared 4 bases from V and 7 bases from J, leaving 8 bases between. CDR3 DNA: TGTGCCAGCAGTTCCAGAGGGGAGCAGTACTTC. This codes for CASSSRGEQYF.

The genes are TRBV6-1 and TRBJ2-5; 9 bases align to TRBD2. The junction had 7 bases not matched to a gene; V was cut back by 3 bases and J by 5 bases. From germline, CDR1 is MNHNS and CDR2 SASEGT. CDR3 size: 15 residues. CDR3 in DNA: TGTGCCAGCAGTGATGGGGCGGGAGGGCCGGAGACCCAGTACTTC. The encoded protein is CASSDGAGGPETQYF.

This clonotype showed up just a few times. The rearrangement uses TRBV12-3 or TRBV12-4 and TRBJ1-2; maybe TRBD1 (5 bases). The CDR3 is made up of 18 amino acids. Trimming cost V 2 bases and J 1 base, with 20 bases left between them. CDR3 DNA: TGTGCCAGCAGTTTACTCGGGCGACAGAGCCTTATTAACTATGGCTACACCTTC. It codes for CASSLLGRQSLINYGYTF.

V and J are TRBV4-1 and TRBJ2-5; TRBD1 matches at 10 bases. Germline values: CDR1 MGHRA, CDR2 YSYEKL. The V and J ends lost 1 base and 5 bases, in that order; junction bases with no gene match: 7. CDR3 size: 16 residues. CDR3: CASSQAWTGGRETQYF. Here the CDR3 DNA reads TGCGCCAGCAGCCAAGCGTGGACAGGGGGTCGGGAGACCCAGTACTTC.

The rearrangement uses TRBV7-2 and TRBJ2-5, with 14 positions matching TRBD2. The CDR3 length is 16 residues. The germline gives CDR1 SGHTA, CDR2 FQGNSA. The J segment lost 2 bases and the V segment lost 5 bases, leaving 4 bases of the junction unmatched. The CDR3 DNA is TGTGCCAGCAGCCCTAGGACTAGCGGGAGGCAAGAGACCCAGTACTTC. It codes for CASSPRTSGRQETQYF.